Each of the 24 T cell receptor beta chains below was sequenced from the same sample in a study of T cell repertoires in ileal Crohn's disease. Clones were read by immunoSEQ multiplex PCR, and TCRdb kept only the in-frame ones, dropping some. The data hold 4,900 or so clones, with around 86% observed a single time. Input material: ileal tissue. These receptors came from an adult with Crohn's disease.

The chain's CDR3 is CASSSGQGWDEQYF. Written as DNA, the CDR3 is TGTGCCAGCAGCTCAGGACAGGGGTGGGACGAGCAGTACTTC. The genes are TRBV7-9 and TRBJ2-7; 9 nucleotides match TRBD1. The CDR3 is 14 residues long. Trimming at V came to 4 bases and at J to 5 bases, leaving 6 bases not matched to a gene. Germline assignment: CDR1 SEHNR and CDR2 FQNEAQ (reference sequence).

The genes are TRBV9 and TRBJ2-7; 10 bases align to TRBD1. Germline assignment: CDR1 SGDLS and CDR2 YYNGEE. V gave up 4 bases and J gave up 2 bases; unmatched junction bases: 6. CDR3 length: 15 amino acids. The CDR3 DNA reads TGTGCCAGCAGCAAGACCGGGACAGGGGCCTACGAGCAGTACTTC. It translates to CASSKTGTGAYEQYF.

The V gene is TRBV7-6, the J gene TRBJ2-7; 15 bases are shared with TRBD2. Germline lookup yields CDR1 SGHVS and CDR2 FNYEAQ. This CDR3 is 17 amino acids long. V dropped 5 bases and J dropped 1; count of bases not matched to a gene: 6. CDR3 nucleotides: TGTGCCAGCAGCAGGGGACTAGCGGGGGGATTGTCCTACGAGCAGTACTTC. Translation: CASSRGLAGGLSYEQYF.

J is TRBJ1-1 and V is TRBV28, with D perhaps matching TRBD1 (6 bases). Trimming left V 1 base short and J 6 bases short, with 9 bases between. Germline-derived CDR1 and CDR2 are MDHEN and SYDVKM. CDR3 length: 13 residues. CDR3 DNA: TGTGCCAGCAGTTTATTTGCAGGGGCTGAAGCTTTCTTT. This translates into CASSLFAGAEAFF.

The gene calls are TRBV4-3 and TRBJ1-6; maybe TRBD1 (5 bases). The germline CDR1 and CDR2 sequences are LGHNA and YSLEER. Between the trimmed V and J ends, which lost 5 bases and 6 bases, there was a span of 20 bases. This CDR3 is built from 17 residues. Here the CDR3 DNA reads TGCGCCAGCAGCGGCATCGGGGGAGGTGGCTCTAATTCACCCCTCCACTTT. Translated, it gives CASSGIGGGGSNSPLHF.

The chain employs TRBV28 and TRBJ1-4; no definite D call. The germline V gene encodes CDR1 MDHEN and CDR2 SYDVKM. V lost 8 bases, J lost 5 bases, and 15 bases lay in between. CDR3 length: 14 amino acids. The CDR3 sequence is CASVNSGANEKLFF. CDR3 DNA: TGTGCCAGCGTAAACTCGGGAGCCAATGAAAAACTGTTTTTT.

This chain joins TRBV5-1 and TRBJ2-2; D perhaps matches TRBD2 (5 bases). The CDR3 covers 13 residues. Per the germline V gene, CDR1 is SGHRS and CDR2 is YFSETQ. The V and J ends lost 1 base and 7 bases respectively, with 8 bases between them. The CDR3 coding sequence is TGCGCCAGCAGCTTGTCCGCGGGCGGGGAGCTGTTTTTT. It codes for CASSLSAGGELFF.

V gene TRBV15 combines with J gene TRBJ1-1; no clear D gene. Per the germline V gene, CDR1 is LNHNV and CDR2 is YYDKDF (reference sequence). The CDR3 is made up of 12 amino acids. V dropped 0 bases and J dropped 11 bases, with 10 bases sitting between them. This CDR3 reads CATSRDEGLAFF. CDR3 coding DNA: TGTGCCACCAGCAGAGATGAGGGTTTGGCTTTCTTT.

The chain carries TRBV7-2 and TRBJ1-1, with a weak D call TRBD1 (6 bases). This CDR3 region has 14 residues. CDR1 is SGHTA and CDR2 is FQGNSA in the germline V gene. The V gene lost 5 bases and the J gene lost 7 bases, with 17 bases spanning the gap. CDR3 DNA sequence: TGTGCCAGCAGCGCTATGGACAGATCCTATGAAGCTTTCTTT. Its protein is CASSAMDRSYEAFF.

V usage is TRBV28 and J usage is TRBJ1-1; TRBD1 matches at 7 bases. Trimming at V came to 2 bases and at J to 2 bases, leaving 8 bases not matched to a gene. The CDR3 length is 16 residues. CDR1 is MDHEN, CDR2 SYDVKM, per germline. The DNA for the CDR3 is TGTGCCAGCAGTTTACCCGCAGGGGGAATAAACACTGAAGCTTTCTTT. Its translation is CASSLPAGGINTEAFF.

The chain combines TRBV19 with TRBJ1-5, with 7 bases that match TRBD1. From germline, CDR1 is LNHDA and CDR2 SQIVND (reference sequence). This CDR3 comprises 13 residues. V gave up 6 bases and J gave up 6 bases; unmatched junction bases: 5. In DNA, the CDR3 is TGTGCCAGTAGCAGACAGGGTCGTCAGCCCCAGCATTTT. Its translation: CASSRQGRQPQHF.

The chain carries TRBV19 and TRBJ1-1, with D uncertain. The CDR3 runs 12 residues. Germline CDR1 LNHDA, CDR2 SQIVND (reference sequence). Trimming removed 5 bases from V and 8 bases from J, with 12 bases in between. The CDR3 DNA follows: TGTGCCAGTAGTGTGGGCCCACGGGAAGCTTTCTTT. It yields the protein CASSVGPREAFF.

The chain employs TRBV7-9 and TRBJ2-1; D is unclear. Germline V gene sequence: CDR1 SEHNR, CDR2 FQNEAQ (reference sequence). This CDR3 region has 12 residues. V was pared by 3 bases and J by 10 bases, with 10 bases between. In DNA, the CDR3 is TGTGCCAGCAGCTTGGAGACTCTGGAGCAGTTCTTC. The encoded protein is CASSLETLEQFF. Variable domain in full (rest from reference TRBV7-9 and TRBJ2-1): DTGVSQNPRHKITKRGQNVTFRCDPISEHNRLYWYRQTLGQGPEFLTYFQNEAQLEKSRLLSDRFSAERPKGSFSTLEIQRTEQGDSAMYLCASSLETLEQFFGPGTRLTVL.

This sequence joins TRBV10-3 and TRBJ1-1; 7 bases fit TRBD1. Germline lookup yields CDR1 ENHRY and CDR2 SYGVKD. This CDR3 comprises 15 residues. Trimming took 3 bases from V and 2 from J; bases not matched to a gene: 6. CDR3 sequence reads: CAISDPRTGNTEAFF. In DNA form, the CDR3 reads TGTGCCATCAGTGACCCAAGGACAGGCAACACTGAAGCTTTCTTT.

V gene TRBV19 combines with J gene TRBJ1-4; D may be TRBD1 (5 bases). V was clipped by 4 bases and J by 8 bases, with 8 bases between them. Germline V gives CDR1 LNHDA, CDR2 SQIVND (reference sequence). This CDR3 has 12 amino acids. DNA of the CDR3: TGTGCCAGTAGTACACGGGGGGAAAAACTGTTTTTT. This gives the protein CASSTRGEKLFF.

The rearrangement links TRBV7-6 to TRBJ1-1; D perhaps matches TRBD1 (6 bases). V was trimmed by 5 bases and J by 5 bases, leaving 12 bases between them. This CDR3 region has 13 residues. Germline CDR1 reads SGHVS; CDR2 reads FNYEAQ. The chain's CDR3 is CASSGNRDTEAFF. The CDR3 DNA follows: TGTGCCAGCAGCGGAAACAGGGATACTGAAGCTTTCTTT. Combining the CDR3 with reference TRBV7-6 and TRBJ1-1 gives the whole variable domain GAGVSQSPRYKVTKRGQDVALRCDPISGHVSLYWYRQALGQGPEFLTYFNYEAQQDKSGLPNDRFSAERPEGSISTLTIQRTEQRDSAMYRCASSGNRDTEAFFGQGTRLTVV.

The chain is built from TRBV5-4 and TRBJ2-5; TRBD2 agrees at 11 bases. The CDR3 is made up of 16 amino acids. V lost 2 bases and J lost 2; bases outside the gene matches: 5. The germline V gene encodes CDR1 SGHNT and CDR2 YYREEE (reference sequence). Written as DNA, the CDR3 is TGTGCCAGCAGCTTAAGACTAGCGGGGCGTCAAGAGACCCAGTACTTC. It codes for CASSLRLAGRQETQYF.

The chain recombines TRBV28 with TRBJ1-6; TRBD1 agrees at 7 bases. V lost 6 bases, J lost 5 bases, and 1 base stayed unmatched. CDR1 and CDR2 from the germline V gene are MDHEN and SYDVKM. This CDR3 has 13 residues. This chain's CDR3 is CASRTGNNSPLHF. The CDR3 DNA is TGTGCCAGCAGGACAGGGAATAATTCACCCCTCCACTTT.

The rearrangement uses TRBV5-4 and TRBJ1-2, with D maybe TRBD1 (5 bases). The germline V gene encodes CDR1 SGHNT and CDR2 YYREEE (reference sequence). CDR3 length equals 17 residues. Trimming stripped 0 bases from V and 3 bases from J, with 18 bases between. CDR3 bases: TGTGCCAGCAGCTTGGCCGGAGCGGGGCCTCCGTACTATGGCTACACCTTC. Translation: CASSLAGAGPPYYGYTF. Filled out from reference TRBV5-4 and TRBJ1-2, the complete variable domain reads ETGVTQSPTHLIKTRGQQVTLRCSSQSGHNTVSWYQQALGQGPQFIFQYYREEENGRGNFPPRFSGLQFPNYSSELNVNALELDDSALYLCASSLAGAGPPYYGYTFGSGTRLTVV.

The chain uses TRBV19 and TRBJ1-4; the match to TRBD1 covers 9 bases. V shed 5 bases and J 7 bases; nucleotides not matched to a gene: 8. The length of the CDR3 is 15 residues. Germline V CDR1 and CDR2: LNHDA, SQIVND (reference sequence). In nucleotides, the CDR3 is TGTGCCAGTAGTCCCCCGGGACAGGGAGTTGAAAAACTGTTTTTT. It yields the protein CASSPPGQGVEKLFF.

This chain connects TRBV28 to TRBJ1-2, with no clear D. V dropped 6 bases and J dropped 3 bases, with 11 bases sitting between them. The CDR3 loop spans 13 amino acids. CDR1 and CDR2 (germline): MDHEN, SYDVKM. In nucleotides, the CDR3 is TGTGCCAGCAGGAGGGTCTCCGACTATGGCTACACCTTC. Translating it yields CASRRVSDYGYTF.

Only a few counts were recorded for this clone. This chain uses TRBV7-9 with TRBJ2-2; D perhaps matches TRBD1 (5 bases). CDR1 is SEHNR and CDR2 is FQNEAQ in the germline V gene (reference sequence). This CDR3 is built from 14 residues. V lost 3 bases, J lost 1 base, and 6 bases lay in between. The CDR3 DNA is TGTGCCAGCAGCTTCGGACAGAACACCGGGGAGCTGTTTTTT. Amino acid sequence: CASSFGQNTGELFF.

This chain uses TRBV29-1 with TRBJ2-3; D is perhaps TRBD2 (5 bases). The CDR3 totals 13 residues. Germline CDR1 reads SQVTM; CDR2 reads ANQGSEA. The V end lost 5 bases, the J end lost 5 bases, and 14 bases lay between the germline ends. CDR3 coding DNA: TGCAGCGTTTGGGCGTTGGCGGGAGATACGCAGTATTTT. It specifies CSVWALAGDTQYF.

The rearrangement links TRBV7-3 to TRBJ2-3; D is unclear. The CDR3 sequence is 13 residues long. The germline V gene encodes CDR1 SGHTA and CDR2 FQGTGA. The V end lost 2 bases, the J end lost 3 bases, and 6 bases lay between the germline ends. The CDR3 DNA reads TGTGCCAGCAGCTTATTATTGACAGATACGCAGTATTTT. Its protein is CASSLLLTDTQYF.